The subject of this entry is one T cell receptor beta chain. Antigen: not known. This specimen belongs to a study of T cells in localized non-small cell lung cancer. The study, taken as a whole, reports: Peak T cell clonality was found in uninvolved adjacent lung, exceeding tumor. Without multi-region sequencing, intratumor heterogeneity could not be excluded. Blood T cell density predicted longer survival; adjacent-lung clonality, shorter.

The method was immunoSEQ multiplex PCR; TCRdb's version includes in-frame clones alone and lacks a portion of them. The table lists about 74,000 clones, 65% to 85% of them singletons. V was cut by 1 base and J by 5 bases, with 11 bases left in between. The CDR3 runs 14 residues. The germline V gene encodes CDR1 SGHTA and CDR2 FQGTGA. The source was peripheral blood, collected before any cancer treatment. This sequence originates from a female donor older than 55 with stage I lung adenocarcinoma. The rearrangement uses TRBV7-3 and TRBJ2-5; unclear D gene. As DNA, the CDR3 is TGTGCCAGCAGCTTAAACGGCCTTCGGGAGACCCAGTACTTC. It specifies CASSLNGLRETQYF. The complete variable domain, with remaining parts taken from reference TRBV7-3 and TRBJ2-5, reads GAGVSQTPSNKVTEKGKYVELRCDPISGHTALYWYRQSLGQGPEFLIYFQGTGAADDSGLPNDRFFAVRPEGSVSTLKIQRTERGDSAVYLCASSLNGLRETQYFGPGTRLLVL.